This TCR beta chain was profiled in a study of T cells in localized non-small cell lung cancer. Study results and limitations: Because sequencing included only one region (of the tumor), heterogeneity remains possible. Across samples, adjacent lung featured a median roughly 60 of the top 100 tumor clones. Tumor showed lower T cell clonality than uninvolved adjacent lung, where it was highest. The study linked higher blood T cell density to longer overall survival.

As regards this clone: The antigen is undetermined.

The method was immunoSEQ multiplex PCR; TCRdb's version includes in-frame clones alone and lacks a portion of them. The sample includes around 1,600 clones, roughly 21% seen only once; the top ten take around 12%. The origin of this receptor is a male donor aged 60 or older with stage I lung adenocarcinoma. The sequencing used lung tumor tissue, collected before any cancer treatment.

The CDR3 is CASSFSRENYEQYF. The DNA for the CDR3 is TGTGCCAGCAGTTTCTCGCGGGAGAACTACGAGCAGTACTTC. The gene calls are TRBV28 and TRBJ2-7; 7 positions match TRBD2. Per germline, CDR1 MDHEN and CDR2 SYDVKM. Trimming took 3 bases from V and 3 from J; bases not matched to a gene: 5. This CDR3 contains 14 residues.